This TCR beta chain was retrieved from a study of T cell clones after liver transplantation. The protocol was immunoSEQ multiplex PCR, while the TCRdb copy is restricted to in-frame clones and leaves out a portion. Among around 71,000 clones listed, about four fifths were seen once. Germline CDR1 reads MGHRA; CDR2 reads YSYEKL. The CDR3 has 14 residues. V lost 4 bases, J lost 5 bases, and 14 bases lay in between. The TCR comes from a human patient who received a liver transplant. A share of the T cells may be of graft donor origin. The chain links TRBV4-1 to TRBJ1-1, with D maybe TRBD1 (6 bases). The source material was CD4+ T cells from blood, sampled 12 months after liver transplant. The CDR3 protein is CASSPGGARTEAFF. The DNA for the CDR3 is TGCGCCAGCAGCCCTGGGGGGGCGCGAACTGAAGCTTTCTTT.